This passage covers 27 T cell receptor beta chains from one sample sequenced in a study of CD8 T cells in Susac syndrome. An input of about 0.5 to 1 ug of RNA was subjected to reverse transcription using random hexamers. MiXCR, run by TCRdb on the immunoSEQ multiplex PCR reads, gives a single entry per CDR3 protein. The sample includes about 150,000 distinct CDR3 sequences, about 95% of them seen just once. Sequencing input: CD8+ T cells from PBMCs. Source of these receptors: a human donor with multiple sclerosis.

The chain combines TRBV7-8 with TRBJ2-4; 9 bases agree with TRBD1. The CDR3 runs 15 residues. The junction had 10 bases not matched to a gene; V was cut back by 4 bases and J by 9 bases. CDR1 and CDR2 (germline): SGHVS, FQNEAQ. The CDR3 DNA reads TGTGCCAGCAGCTCCCGGGACAGGGACCAAGGCATTCAGTACTTC. Residues: CASSSRDRDQGIQYF.

This clonotype was detected once. The J gene is TRBJ1-5, the V gene TRBV27; D gene uncertain. Germline V gives CDR1 MNHEY, CDR2 SMNVEV (reference sequence). V lost 5 bases and J lost 1, with 6 bases in between. The CDR3 length is 13 residues. In DNA form, the CDR3 reads TGTGCCAGCAGTACAACGAGCAATCAGCCCCAGCATTTT. Translated: CASSTTSNQPQHF.

This clonotype was detected once. The chain uses TRBV24-1 and TRBJ2-7; 7 positions match TRBD1. Germline V gives CDR1 KGHDR, CDR2 SFDVKD. Trimming removed 7 bases from V and 4 bases from J; junction bases left unmatched: 12. There are 15 residues in the CDR3. CDR3 in amino acids: CATSAKGLQGYEQYV. In DNA form, the CDR3 reads TGTGCCACCAGCGCTAAGGGTTTACAGGGGTACGAGCAGTACGTC.

The V gene is TRBV7-8, the J gene TRBJ2-3, with D unresolved. In germline, CDR1 is SGHVS, CDR2 FQNEAQ. V shed 2 bases and J shed 4 bases, with 19 bases lying between them. The CDR3 loop spans 17 amino acids. The chain's CDR3 is CASSLFGQVLGSDTQYF. Written as DNA, the CDR3 is TGTGCCAGCAGCTTATTTGGGCAGGTTCTCGGGTCAGATACGCAGTATTTT. Together with reference TRBV7-8 and TRBJ2-3, the CDR3 gives the full variable domain: GAGVSQSPRYKVAKRGQDVALRCDPISGHVSLFWYQQALGQGPEFLTYFQNEAQLDKSGLPSDRFFAERPEGSVSTLKIQRTQQEDSAVYLCASSLFGQVLGSDTQYFGPGTRLTVL.

The genes are TRBV7-9 and TRBJ1-1; D is perhaps TRBD1 (5 bases). Germline CDR1 reads SEHNR; CDR2 reads FQNEAQ (reference sequence). V was trimmed by 5 bases and J by 4 bases, leaving 11 bases between them. The CDR3 contains 13 residues. The chain's CDR3 is CASSPGAATEAFF. CDR3 in DNA: TGTGCCAGCAGCCCCGGGGCGGCCACTGAAGCTTTCTTT.

The rearrangement uses TRBV20-1 and TRBJ2-5, with TRBD2 as a possible D gene (7 bases). Germline CDR1 reads DFQATT; CDR2 reads SNEGSKA (reference sequence). V dropped 6 bases and J dropped 5 bases, with 22 bases sitting between them. CDR3 length: 15 amino acids. CDR3 in amino acids: CSANGGPIREETQYF. For the CDR3, the DNA is TGCAGTGCAAACGGGGGGCCAATACGGGAGGAGACCCAGTACTTC.

The chain has TRBV5-6 and TRBJ1-5; tentative D call: TRBD1 (5 bases). Between the trimmed V and J ends, which lost 2 bases and 4 bases, there was a span of 10 bases. This CDR3 comprises 14 residues. The germline V gene has CDR1 SGHDT and CDR2 YYEEEE. CDR3 in amino acids: CASSFRQYNQPQHF. CDR3 DNA: TGTGCCAGCAGCTTTCGACAGTATAATCAGCCCCAGCATTTT.

V is TRBV6-5 and J is TRBJ2-7, with a tentative D call TRBD2 (6 bases). Trimming pared 5 bases from V and 4 bases from J, leaving 15 bases between. The CDR3 runs to 14 residues. Germline V gene lookup returns CDR1 MNHEY and CDR2 SVGAGI. CDR3 DNA: TGTGCCAGCAGTCCATTAGGCGGGGAGTACGAGCAGTACTTC. Protein sequence: CASSPLGGEYEQYF.

This clonotype occurred once. The rearrangement joins TRBV3-1 to TRBJ1-1, with 8 positions matching TRBD1. Germline V gene data show CDR1 as LGHDT and CDR2 as YNNKEL (reference sequence). The J segment lost 3 bases and the V segment lost 4 bases, leaving 10 bases of the junction unmatched. This CDR3 contains 16 residues. The CDR3 DNA follows: TGTGCCAGCAGCCTCCAGGGGGCTTTGAGAGACACTGAAGCTTTCTTT. Residues: CASSLQGALRDTEAFF.

This clonotype was counted only a few times. This chain connects TRBV7-9 to TRBJ2-2, with no clear D. This CDR3 spans 12 amino acids. Per germline, CDR1 SEHNR and CDR2 FQNEAQ (reference sequence). V lost 6 bases and J 1 base, leaving 3 bases between the germline ends. The CDR3 nucleotides read TGTGCCAGCAGGGAGAACACCGGGGAGCTGTTTTTT. This gives the protein CASRENTGELFF.

The chain combines TRBV6-6 with TRBJ2-1; the match to TRBD2 covers 9 bases. The CDR3 length is 16 residues. Trimming at V came to 6 bases and at J to 8 bases, leaving 14 bases not matched to a gene. CDR1 and CDR2 from the germline V gene are MNHNY and SVGAGI (reference sequence). The CDR3 is CASSLSGGLLFDEQFF. The CDR3 DNA follows: TGTGCCAGCAGCCTAAGCGGGGGGCTATTATTTGATGAGCAGTTCTTC.

CDR3 nucleotides: TGTGCCTGGAGTTACCCCCGGGGGACTTCCTACGAGCAGTACTTC. Amino acid sequence: CAWSYPRGTSYEQYF. V usage is TRBV30 and J usage is TRBJ2-7; the D gene is possibly TRBD2 (6 bases). The CDR3 totals 15 residues. Germline V lookup: CDR1 GTSNPN, CDR2 SVGIG (reference sequence). Trimming stripped 2 bases from V and 1 base from J, with 15 bases between.

The chain is built from TRBV2 and TRBJ2-7, with 8 bases lining up with TRBD2. Looked up from germline, CDR1 is SNHLY and CDR2 is FYNNEI. The length of the CDR3 is 14 residues. The J segment lost 5 bases and the V segment lost 0 bases, leaving 3 bases of the junction unmatched. The CDR3: CASSEAPGLDEQYV. CDR3 DNA: TGTGCCAGCAGTGAAGCCCCGGGACTAGACGAGCAGTACGTC.

The chain joins TRBV7-8 to TRBJ2-7, with no clear D. V was pared by 0 bases and J by 5 bases, with 5 bases between. Germline V lookup: CDR1 SGHVS, CDR2 FQNEAQ. CDR3 length: 12 amino acids. This CDR3 reads CASSLAVDEQYF. CDR3 nucleotide sequence: TGTGCCAGCAGCTTAGCGGTCGACGAGCAGTACTTC. The variable domain in full, with the rest retrieved from reference TRBV7-8 and TRBJ2-7, is GAGVSQSPRYKVAKRGQDVALRCDPISGHVSLFWYQQALGQGPEFLTYFQNEAQLDKSGLPSDRFFAERPEGSVSTLKIQRTQQEDSAVYLCASSLAVDEQYFGPGTRLTVT.

This chain joins TRBV20-1 and TRBJ1-1; possible D gene TRBD1, 5 bases. CDR3 size: 11 residues. Germline CDR1 reads DFQATT; CDR2 reads SNEGSKA (reference sequence). V dropped 8 bases and J dropped 3 bases, with 10 bases sitting between them. The CDR3 loop reads CSLLGDTEAFF. CDR3 sequence (DNA): TGCAGTTTACTGGGGGACACTGAAGCTTTCTTT.

The rearrangement links TRBV5-4 to TRBJ2-4; D not resolved. The CDR3 is made up of 13 amino acids. Germline CDR1 and CDR2: SGHNT and YYREEE (reference sequence). V lost 0 bases, J lost 13 bases, and 14 bases lay in between. CDR3 coding DNA: TGTGCCAGCAGCTTGGACGGTGAGCCTGGACAGTACTTC. It specifies CASSLDGEPGQYF.

The rearrangement links TRBV15 to TRBJ2-2; 7 bases are a match to TRBD1. This CDR3 comprises 16 residues. Germline assignment: CDR1 LNHNV and CDR2 YYDKDF (reference sequence). V gave up 4 bases and J gave up 0 bases; unmatched junction bases: 5. CDR3 in amino acids: CATSIGQATNTGELFF. The CDR3 DNA follows: TGTGCCACCAGCATTGGACAGGCGACGAACACCGGGGAGCTGTTTTTT.

This sequence joins TRBV29-1 and TRBJ2-1; TRBD1 agrees at 9 bases. The V and J ends lost 7 bases and 3 bases, in that order; junction bases with no gene match: 10. CDR1 is SQVTM and CDR2 is ANQGSEA in the germline V gene. The CDR3 is made up of 15 amino acids. As DNA, the CDR3 is TGCAGCGCGGCGCGGGGGACAGGGAGCTACAATGAGCAGTTCTTC. This sequence encodes CSAARGTGSYNEQFF.

V and J are TRBV9 and TRBJ1-1, with D possibly TRBD1 on 5 matching bases. V dropped 3 bases and J dropped 5 bases, with 11 bases sitting between them. CDR1 is SGDLS, CDR2 YYNGEE, per germline. The CDR3 covers 13 residues. The CDR3 nucleotides read TGTGCCAGCAGCGGCAGGGATACAACTGAAGCTTTCTTT. It specifies CASSGRDTTEAFF.

This sequence joins TRBV6-5 and TRBJ2-1; no clear D gene. Per the germline V gene, CDR1 is MNHEY and CDR2 is SVGAGI. V lost 0 bases and J lost 8, with 2 bases in between. CDR3 length: 11 amino acids. The chain's CDR3 is CASSYSDEQFF. The CDR3 region has the DNA TGTGCCAGCAGTTACTCAGATGAGCAGTTCTTC.

The chain is built from TRBV5-1 and TRBJ2-3; maybe TRBD1 (5 bases). The CDR3 sequence is 17 residues long. V was clipped by 4 bases and J by 0 bases, with 18 bases between them. The germline CDR1 and CDR2 sequences are SGHRS and YFSETQ. The CDR3 nucleotides are TGCGCCAGCAGCCGCTCACAGGCAGGTCTTAGCACAGATACGCAGTATTTT. Encoded protein: CASSRSQAGLSTDTQYF.

The chain employs TRBV27 and TRBJ2-4; 7 nucleotides match TRBD1. The junction had 11 bases not matched to a gene; V was cut back by 5 bases and J by 1 base. Germline CDR1 and CDR2: MNHEY and SMNVEV (reference sequence). CDR3 size: 17 residues. The CDR3 protein is CASSPRQGPLAKNIQYF. CDR3 in DNA: TGTGCCAGCAGTCCCCGACAGGGTCCCCTGGCCAAAAACATTCAGTACTTC.

The V gene is TRBV3-1, the J gene TRBJ1-1, with TRBD1 identical over 8 bases. Germline V CDR1 and CDR2: LGHDT, YNNKEL (reference sequence). With V trimmed by 4 bases and J by 8 bases, 12 bases remained unmatched. This CDR3 is 15 amino acids long. The CDR3 DNA follows: TGTGCCAGCAGCCCACCGGGACAGGTGGGGGGCGAAGCTTTCTTT. This codes for CASSPPGQVGGEAFF.

This clonotype was seen only once. V usage is TRBV29-1 and J usage is TRBJ2-1, with D hard to call. This CDR3 comprises 14 residues. V lost 3 bases and J 1 base, leaving 10 bases between the germline ends. Germline V gene data show CDR1 as SQVTM and CDR2 as ANQGSEA. CDR3 sequence reads: CSVEVQESYNEQFF. The CDR3 region has the DNA TGCAGCGTTGAGGTTCAGGAGTCCTACAATGAGCAGTTCTTC.

The chain employs TRBV29-1 and TRBJ1-1; TRBD1 is a possible D gene (5 bases). CDR3 length equals 14 residues. The germline V gene encodes CDR1 SQVTM and CDR2 ANQGSEA. The V and J ends lost 5 bases and 6 bases respectively, with 19 bases between them. This CDR3 is CSVSHGGYYSEAFF. For the CDR3, the DNA is TGCAGCGTTTCCCACGGGGGATATTATTCTGAAGCTTTCTTT.

The chain carries TRBV27 and TRBJ2-7; D may be TRBD1 or TRBD2 (6 bases each). Germline assignment: CDR1 MNHEY and CDR2 SMNVEV (reference sequence). V dropped 2 bases and J dropped 6 bases, with 11 bases sitting between them. The CDR3 has 13 residues. CDR3 in amino acids: CASSLTGTFEQYF. CDR3 DNA: TGTGCCAGCAGTTTAACAGGGACTTTCGAGCAGTACTTC.

V usage is TRBV29-1 and J usage is TRBJ2-7, with TRBD1 as a possible D gene (6 bases). This CDR3 contains 13 residues. With 4 bases removed from V and 1 base from J, the gap between germline ends came to 11 bases. Germline loops: CDR1 SQVTM, CDR2 ANQGSEA. The CDR3 DNA reads as TGCAGCGTTGGGGCAGGGGAGTCCTACGAGCAGTACTTC. As protein: CSVGAGESYEQYF.